This TCR beta chain is drawn from a study of graft-versus-host responses after intestinal transplantation. Looking at the study overall: Tacrolimus and steroids were given for 2 to 4 years to all recipients after anti-thymocyte globulin induction. Overall study findings and caveats: The study found high graft-versus-host to host-versus-graft clonal ratios in allografts of patients with graft-donor T cell macrochimerism.

Generated by immunoSEQ multiplex PCR, the TCRdb table keeps only in-frame clones and is missing some. This sample carries about 120,000 clones, over 85% of them seen once, and the ten largest clones take more than 0.09%. Trimming removed 4 bases at V and 2 bases at J, with 3 bases between. Germline V gene data show CDR1 as LNHDA and CDR2 as SQIVND (reference sequence). This CDR3 comprises 12 residues. The count of this clone is one. As yet, its antigen is unknown. The clonotype originates from a human donor who received an intestinal transplant. The specimen comprised unstimulated CD4+ T cells sorted from spleen or lymph node cells, sampled before intestinal transplant. The rearrangement joins TRBV19 to TRBJ1-3; no clear D gene. DNA for the CDR3: TGTGCCAGTAGTAGTACTGGAAACACCATATATTTT. This translates into CASSSTGNTIYF.